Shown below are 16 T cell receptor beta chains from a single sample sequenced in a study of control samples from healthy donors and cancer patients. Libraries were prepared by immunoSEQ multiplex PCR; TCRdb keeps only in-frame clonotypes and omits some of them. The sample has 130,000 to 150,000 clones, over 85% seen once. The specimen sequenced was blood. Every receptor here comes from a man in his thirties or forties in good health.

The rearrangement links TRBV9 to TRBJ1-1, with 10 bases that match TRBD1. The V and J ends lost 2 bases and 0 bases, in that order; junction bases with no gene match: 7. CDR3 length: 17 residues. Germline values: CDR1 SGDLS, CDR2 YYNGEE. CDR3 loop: CASSVSDRGDLNTEAFF. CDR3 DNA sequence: TGTGCCAGCAGCGTGTCGGACAGGGGGGACCTGAACACTGAAGCTTTCTTT. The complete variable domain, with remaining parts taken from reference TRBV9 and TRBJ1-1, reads DSGVTQTPKHLITATGQRVTLRCSPRSGDLSVYWYQQSLDQGLQFLIQYYNGEERAKGNILERFSAQQFPDLHSELNLSSLELGDSALYFCASSVSDRGDLNTEAFFGQGTRLTVV.

The DNA for the CDR3 is TGTGCCAGCAGCTTAGTACAGGGGGACTCCTACGAGCAGTACTTC. Amino acids: CASSLVQGDSYEQYF. The chain links TRBV7-8 to TRBJ2-7; 8 nucleotides line up with TRBD1. V was pared by 1 base and J by 0 bases, with 2 bases of the junction left unmatched. The germline V gene has CDR1 SGHVS and CDR2 FQNEAQ. CDR3 length: 15 amino acids.

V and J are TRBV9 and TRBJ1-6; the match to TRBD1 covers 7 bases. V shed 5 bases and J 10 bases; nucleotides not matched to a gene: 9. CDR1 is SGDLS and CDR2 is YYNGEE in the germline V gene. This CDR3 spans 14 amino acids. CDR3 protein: CASRGDRVGSPLHF. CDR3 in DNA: TGTGCCAGCAGGGGAGACAGGGTTGGATCACCCCTCCACTTT.

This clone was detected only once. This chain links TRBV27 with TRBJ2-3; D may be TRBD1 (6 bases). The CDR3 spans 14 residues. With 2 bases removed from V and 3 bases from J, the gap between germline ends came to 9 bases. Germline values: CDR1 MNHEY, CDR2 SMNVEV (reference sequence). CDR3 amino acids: CASSLRTVTDTQYF. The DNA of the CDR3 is TGTGCCAGCAGTTTACGGACAGTGACAGATACGCAGTATTTT.

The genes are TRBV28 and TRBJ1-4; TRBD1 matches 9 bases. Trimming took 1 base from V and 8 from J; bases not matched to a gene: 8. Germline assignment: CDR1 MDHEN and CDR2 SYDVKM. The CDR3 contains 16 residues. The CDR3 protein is CASSLFTGTGYEKLFF. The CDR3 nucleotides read TGTGCCAGCAGTTTATTCACAGGGACAGGGTACGAAAAACTGTTTTTT.

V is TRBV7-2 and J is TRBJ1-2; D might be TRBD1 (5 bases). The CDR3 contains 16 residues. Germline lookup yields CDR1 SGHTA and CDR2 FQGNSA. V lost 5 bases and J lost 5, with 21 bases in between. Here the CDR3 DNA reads TGTGCCAGCAGCCGGGGCGGGGCAGGGACGTCATATGGCTACACCTTC. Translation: CASSRGGAGTSYGYTF.

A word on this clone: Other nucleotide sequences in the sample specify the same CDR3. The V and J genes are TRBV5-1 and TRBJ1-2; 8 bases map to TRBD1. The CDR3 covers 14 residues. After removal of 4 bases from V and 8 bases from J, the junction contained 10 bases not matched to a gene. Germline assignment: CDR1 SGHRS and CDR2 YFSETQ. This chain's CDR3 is CASSGGTGRDGYTF. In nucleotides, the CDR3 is TGCGCCAGCAGCGGGGGGACAGGTCGGGACGGCTACACCTTC.

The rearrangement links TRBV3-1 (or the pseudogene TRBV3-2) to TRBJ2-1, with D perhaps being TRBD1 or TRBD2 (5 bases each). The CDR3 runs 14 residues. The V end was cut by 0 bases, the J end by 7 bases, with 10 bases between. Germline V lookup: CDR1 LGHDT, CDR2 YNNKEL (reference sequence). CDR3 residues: CASSQDPGGNEQFF. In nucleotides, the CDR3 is TGTGCCAGCAGCCAAGATCCTGGGGGAAATGAGCAGTTCTTC.

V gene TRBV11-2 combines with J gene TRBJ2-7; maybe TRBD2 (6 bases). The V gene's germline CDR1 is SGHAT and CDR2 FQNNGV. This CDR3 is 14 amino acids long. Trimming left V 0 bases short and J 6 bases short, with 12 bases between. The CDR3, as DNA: TGTGCCAGCAGCTTAGATCGGGAGAAGGGCGAGCAGTACTTC. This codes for CASSLDREKGEQYF.

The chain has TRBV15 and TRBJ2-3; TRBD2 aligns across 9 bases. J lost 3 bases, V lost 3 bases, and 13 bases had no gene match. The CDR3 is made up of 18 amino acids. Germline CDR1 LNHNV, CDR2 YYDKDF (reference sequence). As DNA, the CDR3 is TGTGCCACCAGCAGCTCTAGCGGGATTCTTTTTCGTACAGATACGCAGTATTTT. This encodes CATSSSSGILFRTDTQYF.

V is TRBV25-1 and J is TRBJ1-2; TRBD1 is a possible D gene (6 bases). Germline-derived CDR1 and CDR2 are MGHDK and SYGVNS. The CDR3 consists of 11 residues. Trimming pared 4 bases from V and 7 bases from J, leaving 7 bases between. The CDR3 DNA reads TGTGCCAGCAGTGGGGGGGCTGGCTACACCTTC. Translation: CASSGGAGYTF.

The CDR3 region has the DNA TGTGCCAGCAGCCCTGAACGGGCCGATAATACGCAGTATTTT. It is translated as CASSPERADNTQYF. The rearrangement uses TRBV4-2 and TRBJ2-3; D remains ambiguous. The CDR3 length is 14 residues. Trimming took 4 bases from V and 7 from J, leaving 15 bases between them. Germline V lookup: CDR1 LGHNA, CDR2 YNFKEQ.

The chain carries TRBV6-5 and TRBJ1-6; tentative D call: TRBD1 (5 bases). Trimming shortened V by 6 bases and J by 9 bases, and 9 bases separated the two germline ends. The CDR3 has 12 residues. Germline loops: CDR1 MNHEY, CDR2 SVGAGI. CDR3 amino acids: CASRAGFSPLHF. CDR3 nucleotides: TGTGCCAGCAGAGCAGGGTTTTCACCCCTCCACTTT.

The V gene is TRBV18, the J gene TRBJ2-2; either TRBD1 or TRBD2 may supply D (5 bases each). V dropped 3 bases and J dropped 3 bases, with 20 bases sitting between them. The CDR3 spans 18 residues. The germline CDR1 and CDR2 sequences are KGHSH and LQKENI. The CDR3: CASSPQVKRGWYTGELFF. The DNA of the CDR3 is TGTGCCAGCTCACCCCAAGTGAAGAGGGGATGGTACACCGGGGAGCTGTTTTTT.

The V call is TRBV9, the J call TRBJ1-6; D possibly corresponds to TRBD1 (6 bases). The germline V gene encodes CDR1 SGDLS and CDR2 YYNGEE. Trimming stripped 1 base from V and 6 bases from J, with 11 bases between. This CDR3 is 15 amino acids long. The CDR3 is CASSVTGHFNSPLHF. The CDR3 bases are TGTGCCAGCAGCGTAACGGGACACTTTAATTCACCCCTCCACTTT. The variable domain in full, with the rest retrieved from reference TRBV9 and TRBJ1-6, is DSGVTQTPKHLITATGQRVTLRCSPRSGDLSVYWYQQSLDQGLQFLIQYYNGEERAKGNILERFSAQQFPDLHSELNLSSLELGDSALYFCASSVTGHFNSPLHFGNGTRLTVT.

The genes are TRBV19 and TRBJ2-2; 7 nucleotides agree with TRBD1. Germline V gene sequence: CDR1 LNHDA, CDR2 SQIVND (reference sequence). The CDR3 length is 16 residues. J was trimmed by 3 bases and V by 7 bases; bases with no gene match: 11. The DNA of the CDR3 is TGTGCCAGTACCAATAAGTGGACAGGCTACACCGGGGAGCTGTTTTTT. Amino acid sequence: CASTNKWTGYTGELFF.